Reported below is one T cell receptor (beta chain). This table comes from immunoSEQ multiplex PCR, and its TCRdb copy is limited to in-frame clones, with some not included. The data contain some 150,000 clones, around 87% of them singletons. This entry is derived from a study of blood T cell repertoires in COVID-19. Germline assignment: CDR1 MNHNS and CDR2 SASEGT. The CDR3 extends over 14 amino acids. The germline V and J ends were trimmed by 1 base and 6 bases, with 12 bases remaining between them. The source of this sequence is a man aged 50-60 years who had recovered from COVID-19. Sequencing input: peripheral blood. The rearrangement uses TRBV6-1 and TRBJ1-2, with D hard to call. CDR3 nucleotides: TGTGCCAGCAGTGAAGGCCTTCGGCAGGATGGCTACACCTTC. Protein product: CASSEGLRQDGYTF.